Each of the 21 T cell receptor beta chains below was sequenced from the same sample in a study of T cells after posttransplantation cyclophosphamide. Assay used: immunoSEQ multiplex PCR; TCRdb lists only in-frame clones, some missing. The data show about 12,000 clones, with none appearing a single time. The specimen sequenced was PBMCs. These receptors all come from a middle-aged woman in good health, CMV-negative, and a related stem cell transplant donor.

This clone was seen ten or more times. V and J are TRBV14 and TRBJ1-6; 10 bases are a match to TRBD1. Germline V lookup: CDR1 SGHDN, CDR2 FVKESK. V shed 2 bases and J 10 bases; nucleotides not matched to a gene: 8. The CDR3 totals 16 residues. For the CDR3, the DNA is TGTGCCAGCAGCCAACTCGGACAGGGGGAACGGTCACCCCTCCACTTT. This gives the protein CASSQLGQGERSPLHF.

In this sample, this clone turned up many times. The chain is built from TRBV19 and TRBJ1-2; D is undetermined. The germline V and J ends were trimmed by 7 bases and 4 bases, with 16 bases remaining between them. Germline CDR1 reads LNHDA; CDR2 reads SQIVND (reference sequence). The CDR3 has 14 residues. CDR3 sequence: CASTQMTSTYGYTF. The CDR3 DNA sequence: TGTGCCAGTACCCAGATGACTTCGACCTATGGCTACACCTTC. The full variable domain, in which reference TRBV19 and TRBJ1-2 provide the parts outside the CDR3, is DGGITQSPKYLFRKEGQNVTLSCEQNLNHDAMYWYRQDPGQGLRLIYYSQIVNDFQKGDIAEGYSVSREKKESFPLTVTSAQKNPTAFYLCASTQMTSTYGYTFGSGTRLTVV.

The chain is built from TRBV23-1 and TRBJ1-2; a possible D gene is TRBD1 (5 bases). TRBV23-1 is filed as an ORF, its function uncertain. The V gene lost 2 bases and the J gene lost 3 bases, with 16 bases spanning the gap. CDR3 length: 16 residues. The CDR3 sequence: CASSQTWGGDDYGYTF. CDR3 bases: TGCGCCAGCAGTCAAACGTGGGGGGGGGATGACTATGGCTACACCTTC.

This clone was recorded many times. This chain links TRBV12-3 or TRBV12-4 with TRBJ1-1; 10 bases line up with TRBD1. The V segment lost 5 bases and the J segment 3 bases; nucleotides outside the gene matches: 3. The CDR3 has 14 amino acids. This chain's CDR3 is CASSRTGGDTEAFF. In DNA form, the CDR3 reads TGTGCCAGCAGTCGGACAGGGGGAGACACTGAAGCTTTCTTT.

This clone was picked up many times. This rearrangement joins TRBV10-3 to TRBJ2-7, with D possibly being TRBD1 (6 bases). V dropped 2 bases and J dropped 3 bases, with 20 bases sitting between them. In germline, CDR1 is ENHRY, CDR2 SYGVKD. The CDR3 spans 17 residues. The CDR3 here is CAISEAETGGRFYEQYF. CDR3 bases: TGTGCCATCAGTGAGGCAGAGACAGGCGGCCGCTTCTACGAGCAGTACTTC.

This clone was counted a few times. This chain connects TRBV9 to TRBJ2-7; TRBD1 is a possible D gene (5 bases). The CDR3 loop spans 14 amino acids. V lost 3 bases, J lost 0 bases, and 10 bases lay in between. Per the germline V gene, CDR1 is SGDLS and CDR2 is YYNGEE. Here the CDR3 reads CASSGRDNSYEQYF. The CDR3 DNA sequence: TGTGCCAGCAGCGGCAGGGATAACTCCTACGAGCAGTACTTC.

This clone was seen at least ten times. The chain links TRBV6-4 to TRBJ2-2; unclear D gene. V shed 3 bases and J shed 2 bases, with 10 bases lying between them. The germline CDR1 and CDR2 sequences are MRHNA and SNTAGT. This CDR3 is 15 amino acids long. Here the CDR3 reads CASSELGLNTGELFF. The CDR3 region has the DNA TGTGCCAGCAGTGAGCTAGGCCTCAACACCGGGGAGCTGTTTTTT.

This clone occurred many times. CDR3 sequence reads: CASSPFSAGVGETQYF. The CDR3 region has the DNA TGTGCCAGCAGCCCTTTCTCTGCGGGAGTGGGAGAGACCCAGTACTTC. The rearrangement uses TRBV7-9 and TRBJ2-5, with 7 bases lining up with TRBD2. CDR3 size: 16 residues. Looked up from germline, CDR1 is SEHNR and CDR2 is FQNEAQ (reference sequence). V lost 5 bases, J lost 4 bases, and 13 bases stayed unmatched. Variable domain in full (rest from reference TRBV7-9 and TRBJ2-5): DTGVSQNPRHKITKRGQNVTFRCDPISEHNRLYWYRQTLGQGPEFLTYFQNEAQLEKSRLLSDRFSAERPKGSFSTLEIQRTEQGDSAMYLCASSPFSAGVGETQYFGPGTRLLVL.

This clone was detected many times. The CDR3 DNA sequence: TGTGCCAGCAGCGCGGACAGGGCTCAGCCCCAGCATTTT. This codes for CASSADRAQPQHF. This chain joins TRBV11-2 and TRBJ1-5; 8 bases align to TRBD1. The CDR3 runs 13 residues. The ends lost 5 bases at V and 6 bases at J; junction bases unmatched: 3. Per germline, CDR1 SGHAT and CDR2 FQNNGV. The full variable domain, rest sourced from reference TRBV11-2 and TRBJ1-5, is EAGVAQSPRYKIIEKRQSVAFWCNPISGHATLYWYQQILGQGPKLLIQFQNNGVVDDSQLPKDRFSAERLKGVDSTLKIQPAKLEDSAVYLCASSADRAQPQHFGDGTRLSIL.

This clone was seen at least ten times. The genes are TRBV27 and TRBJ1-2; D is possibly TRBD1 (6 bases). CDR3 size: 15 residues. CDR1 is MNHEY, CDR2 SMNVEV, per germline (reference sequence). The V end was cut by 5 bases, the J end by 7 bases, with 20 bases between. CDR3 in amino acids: CASSPDSLGYRGYTF. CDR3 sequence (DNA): TGTGCCAGCAGTCCGGACAGTTTGGGGTATCGTGGCTACACCTTC.

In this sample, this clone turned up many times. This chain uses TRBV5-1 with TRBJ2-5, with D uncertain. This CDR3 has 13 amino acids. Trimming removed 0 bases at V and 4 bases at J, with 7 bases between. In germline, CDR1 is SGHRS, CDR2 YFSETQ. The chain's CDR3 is CASSLAAGETQYF. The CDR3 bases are TGCGCCAGCAGCTTGGCCGCCGGAGAGACCCAGTACTTC.

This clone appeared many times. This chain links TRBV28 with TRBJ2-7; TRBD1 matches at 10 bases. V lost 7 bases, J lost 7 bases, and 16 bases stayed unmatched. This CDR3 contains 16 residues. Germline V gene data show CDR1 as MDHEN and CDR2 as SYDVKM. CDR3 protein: CASTPPPGTGAREQYF. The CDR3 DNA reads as TGTGCCAGCACCCCGCCCCCCGGGACAGGGGCCCGAGAGCAGTACTTC.

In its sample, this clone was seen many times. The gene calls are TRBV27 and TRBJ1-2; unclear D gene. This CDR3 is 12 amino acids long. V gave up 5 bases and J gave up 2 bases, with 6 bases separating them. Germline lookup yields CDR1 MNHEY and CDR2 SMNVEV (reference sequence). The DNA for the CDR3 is TGTGCCAGCAGTCAAGCAAACTATGGCTACACCTTC. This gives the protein CASSQANYGYTF.

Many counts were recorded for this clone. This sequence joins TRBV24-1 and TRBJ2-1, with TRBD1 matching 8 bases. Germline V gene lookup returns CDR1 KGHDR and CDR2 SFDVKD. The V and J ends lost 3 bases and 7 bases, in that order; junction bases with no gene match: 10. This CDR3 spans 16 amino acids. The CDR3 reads CATSDPGQGRENEQFF. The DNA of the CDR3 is TGTGCCACCAGTGATCCCGGACAGGGACGAGAAAATGAGCAGTTCTTC.

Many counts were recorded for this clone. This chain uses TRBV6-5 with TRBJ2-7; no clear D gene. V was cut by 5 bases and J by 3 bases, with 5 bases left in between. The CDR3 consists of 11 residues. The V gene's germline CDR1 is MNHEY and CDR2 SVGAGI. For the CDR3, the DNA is TGTGCCAGCAGTAAAGGCTACGAGCAGTACTTC. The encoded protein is CASSKGYEQYF.

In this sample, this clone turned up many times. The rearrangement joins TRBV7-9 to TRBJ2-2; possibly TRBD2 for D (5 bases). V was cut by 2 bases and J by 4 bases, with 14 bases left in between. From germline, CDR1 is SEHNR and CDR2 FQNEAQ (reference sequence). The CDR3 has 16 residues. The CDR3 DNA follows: TGTGCCAGCAGCTTAAGGTTCATCGCGGGCACCGGGGAGCTGTTTTTT. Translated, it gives CASSLRFIAGTGELFF.

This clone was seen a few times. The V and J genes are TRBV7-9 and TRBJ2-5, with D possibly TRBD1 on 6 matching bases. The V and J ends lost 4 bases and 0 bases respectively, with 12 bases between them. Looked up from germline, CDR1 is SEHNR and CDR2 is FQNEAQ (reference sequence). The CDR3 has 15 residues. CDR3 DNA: TGTGCCAGCAGCTGGCGGACAGCTAACCAAGAGACCCAGTACTTC. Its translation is CASSWRTANQETQYF.

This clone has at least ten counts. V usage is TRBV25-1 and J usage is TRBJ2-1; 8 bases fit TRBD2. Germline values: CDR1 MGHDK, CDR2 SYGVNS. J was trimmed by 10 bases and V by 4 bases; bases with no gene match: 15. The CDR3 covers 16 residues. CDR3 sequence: CASSGGVSLLAEEQFF. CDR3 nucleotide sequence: TGTGCCAGCAGTGGGGGGGTAAGCTTACTAGCGGAGGAGCAGTTCTTC.

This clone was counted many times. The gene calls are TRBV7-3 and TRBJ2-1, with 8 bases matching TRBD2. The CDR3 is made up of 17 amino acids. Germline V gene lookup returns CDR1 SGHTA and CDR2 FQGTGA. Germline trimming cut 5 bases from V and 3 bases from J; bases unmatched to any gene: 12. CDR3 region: CASSHPGGLRGYNEQFF. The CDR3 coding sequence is TGTGCCAGCAGCCATCCGGGGGGGCTGAGGGGCTACAATGAGCAGTTCTTC. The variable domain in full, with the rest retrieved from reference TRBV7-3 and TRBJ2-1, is GAGVSQTPSNKVTEKGKYVELRCDPISGHTALYWYRQSLGQGPEFLIYFQGTGAADDSGLPNDRFFAVRPEGSVSTLKIQRTERGDSAVYLCASSHPGGLRGYNEQFFGPGTRLTVL.

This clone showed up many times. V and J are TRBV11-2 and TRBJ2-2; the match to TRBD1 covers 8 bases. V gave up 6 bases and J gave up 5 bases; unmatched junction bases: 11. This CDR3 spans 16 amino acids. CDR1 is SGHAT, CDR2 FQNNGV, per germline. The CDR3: CASRKPGGALTGELFF. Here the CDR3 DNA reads TGTGCCAGCAGGAAACCAGGGGGCGCTTTGACCGGGGAGCTGTTTTTT.

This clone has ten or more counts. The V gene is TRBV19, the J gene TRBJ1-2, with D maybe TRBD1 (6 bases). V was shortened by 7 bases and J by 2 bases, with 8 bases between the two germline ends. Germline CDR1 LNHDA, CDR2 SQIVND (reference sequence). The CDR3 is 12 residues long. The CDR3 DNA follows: TGTGCCAGTAAAGGACAGAACTATGGCTACACCTTC. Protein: CASKGQNYGYTF.